The clone carrying this TCR beta chain was observed a few times. The antigen is unknown. CDR3 length: 14 residues. J was trimmed by 0 bases and V by 8 bases; bases with no gene match: 7. Germline-derived CDR1 and CDR2 are MNHEY and SMNVEV (reference sequence). These data are taken from a study of regulatory T cells in long-lasting Graves disease. Whole-study context: Antithyroid drug intake by newly diagnosed Graves' patients had lasted under 3 months.

Time point indicated: newly diagnosed GD, antithyroid drugs for less than 3 months. Preparation of the TCR library used RNA extracted from PBMCs. Study outcomes and limitations: Repertoires from persistent disease leaned toward TRBV28, TRBJ1-2 and TRBJ2-5. The persistent group shared around 2,700 public clonotypes, more than the approximately 880 shared by new patients.

Assembly of TCR beta libraries relied on iRepertoire HTBI primers together with Arm-PCR of CDR3 regions. In the study's own analysis: Samples revealed about 63 TRBV and approximately 15 TRBJ segments. MiXCR was run by TCRdb on the multiplex PCR reads, yielding one entry per CDR3 protein. Clone size and V and J calls follow TCRdb, not the original study. The top ten hold approximately 15% of the sample, which has 350,000 to 550,000 distinct CDR3 sequences, about 15% seen once. The data were also submitted as part of a second study, on T cells in Graves' hyperthyroidism and ophthalmopathy.

The TCR sequence derives from a young woman with Graves disease. The chain couples TRBV27 to TRBJ2-7; 7 bases fit TRBD2. This specimen consisted of peripheral blood mononuclear cells (PBMCs), obtained at new diagnosis, from a patient treated with antithyroid drugs. CDR3 bases: TGTGCCAGCCGAGCGGGGCGGAACTCCTACGAGCAGTACTTC. It encodes CASRAGRNSYEQYF.